This TCR beta chain was sequenced in a study of cytomegalovirus exposure and HLA in healthy donors. The study, taken as a whole, reports: Across donors, most TCRs were seen rarely, yet some public ones were widespread.

About this clone: The antigen is undetermined. Germline is not matched at one junction end, which may reflect a read error.

The PCR was carried out with 60 Vbeta primers and 13 Jbeta primers. Here immunoSEQ multiplex PCR was the method, and the copy in TCRdb shows in-frame clones only, minus some. The table lists 100,000 or so clones, over 75% of them singletons, with approximately 11% in the top ten. Germline V lookup: CDR1 SGHRS, CDR2 YFSETQ. This CDR3 region has 15 residues. The chain links TRBV5-1 to TRBJ1-2; a possible D gene is TRBD1 (5 bases). The sample was PBMCs. This sequence was found in a man in his forties or fifties in good health and CMV-seropositive. CDR3 residues: CASSFPPGSQRGYTF. CDR3 nucleotide sequence: TGTGCCAGCAGCTTCCCGCCAGGGTCGCAGAGGGGCTACACCTTC.